This T cell receptor beta chain was retrieved from a study of T cell responses to AZD1222 COVID-19 vaccine. Findings and caveats of the study: Seropositive AZD1222 recipients at baseline numbered only six or seven. Reportedly, close to half of spike-specific TCRs are directed against unmutated variant regions.

With respect to this clone: Antigen specificity is unknown. Other DNA sequences within the sample encode an identical CDR3.

CDR3 size: 15 residues. Trimming left V 3 bases short and J 0 bases short, with 9 bases between. Germline values: CDR1 LGHDT, CDR2 YNNKEL (reference sequence). Some clones are missing from TCRdb's copy, which holds only in-frame ones; the method was immunoSEQ multiplex PCR. The sample includes about 120,000 clones, over 85% of them seen just once. The chain links TRBV3-1 (or the pseudogene TRBV3-2) to TRBJ1-5; tentatively, D is TRBD1 (5 bases). This clonotype originated in an adult who received the AZD1222 COVID-19 vaccine. The sequencing here drew on peripheral blood, taken 28 days after the second AZD1222 dose. In DNA form, the CDR3 reads TGTGCCAGCAGCCAGGGACCGTATAGCAATCAGCCCCAGCATTTT. Encoded protein: CASSQGPYSNQPQHF.